A single sample gave rise to the 2 T cell receptor beta chains below, sequenced in a study of blood T cell repertoires in COVID-19. Sequenced by immunoSEQ multiplex PCR; TCRdb stores in-frame clones only, minus some. The sample includes about 58,000 clones, around 85% of them seen just once. Sequenced sample: peripheral blood. The receptors were gathered from a woman between 65 and 79 years old with active COVID-19.

The chain couples TRBV19 to TRBJ1-6; D unresolved. Germline V gene data show CDR1 as LNHDA and CDR2 as SQIVND (reference sequence). The V end lost 4 bases, the J end lost 7 bases, and 8 bases lay between the germline ends. This CDR3 has 13 residues. The CDR3 sequence: CASSTTANSPLHF. The DNA of the CDR3 is TGTGCCAGTAGTACAACAGCAAATTCACCCCTCCACTTT.

This chain uses TRBV5-8 with TRBJ2-1, with 8 bases fitting TRBD1. The CDR3 has 12 residues. Germline values: CDR1 SGHTS, CDR2 YDEGEE. V was pared by 9 bases and J by 8 bases, with 7 bases of the junction left unmatched. CDR3 protein: CATLQGGDEQFF. The CDR3 DNA sequence: TGTGCCACCCTACAGGGGGGCGATGAGCAGTTCTTC. The whole variable domain, remainder taken from reference TRBV5-8 and TRBJ2-1, is EAGVTQSPTHLIKTRGQQATLRCSPISGHTSVYWYQQALGLGLQFLLWYDEGEERNRGNFPPRFSGRQFPNYSSELNVNALELEDSALYLCATLQGGDEQFFGPGTRLTVL.